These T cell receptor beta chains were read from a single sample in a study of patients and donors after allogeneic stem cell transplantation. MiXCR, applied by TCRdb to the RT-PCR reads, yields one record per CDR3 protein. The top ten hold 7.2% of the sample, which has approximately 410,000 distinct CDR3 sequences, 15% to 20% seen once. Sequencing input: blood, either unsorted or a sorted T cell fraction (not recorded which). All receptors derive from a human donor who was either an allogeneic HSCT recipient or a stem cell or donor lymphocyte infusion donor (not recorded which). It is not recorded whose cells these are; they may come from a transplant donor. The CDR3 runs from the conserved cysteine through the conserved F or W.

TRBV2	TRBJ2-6	CASSMGFSGANVLTF
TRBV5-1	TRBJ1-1	CASSLGPDRVSGAFF
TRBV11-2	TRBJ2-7	CASSLSLGLAGGPLKYF
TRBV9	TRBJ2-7	CASSVGVSKGHHEQYF
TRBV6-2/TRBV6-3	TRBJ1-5	CASSYRKQGNSNQPQHF
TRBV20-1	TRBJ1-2	CSARDLDPGYTF
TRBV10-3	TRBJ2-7	CAISESSNHGSYEQYF
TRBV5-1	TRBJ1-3	CASSLGQDPLYSGNTIYF
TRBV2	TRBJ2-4	CASSSVRGTTGNIQYF
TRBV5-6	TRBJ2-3	CASIPSPAGKDTQYF
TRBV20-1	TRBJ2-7	CSARSLGPRGHEQYF
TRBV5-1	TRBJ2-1	CASAKGLPYNEQFF
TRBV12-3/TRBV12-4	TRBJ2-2	CASITPGQGATGELFF
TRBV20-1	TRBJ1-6	CSARLDRDNSPLHF
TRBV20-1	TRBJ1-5	CSARPAPGWGPQHF
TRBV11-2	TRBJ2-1	CASRAGTSGYNEQFF
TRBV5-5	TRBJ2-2	CASSLEGVPNTGELFF
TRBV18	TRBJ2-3	CASSPLQLRQGWGTDTQYF
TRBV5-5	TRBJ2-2	CASSLEVRRRAGELFF
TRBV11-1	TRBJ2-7	CASSPQGAGSEQYF
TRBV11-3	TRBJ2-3	CASSSAGTSGNTQYF
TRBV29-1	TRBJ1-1	CSVEIPTGNTEAFF
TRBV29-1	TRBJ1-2	CSVLTRVGYTF
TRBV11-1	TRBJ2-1	CASTYRTLAGGYSYNEQFF
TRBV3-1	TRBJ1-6	CASSLRQVPHSPLHF
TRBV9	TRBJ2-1	CASSPREGKQFF
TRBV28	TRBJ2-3	CASSAHWSSGISDTQYF
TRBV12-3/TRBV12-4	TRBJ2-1	CASSPSLGEQFF
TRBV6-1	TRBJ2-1	CASSPWGQGMGNEQFF
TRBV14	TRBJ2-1	CASSQDPPSWGNEQFF
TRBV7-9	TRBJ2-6	CASMERSSGANVLTF
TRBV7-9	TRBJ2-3	CASHGGSADTQYF
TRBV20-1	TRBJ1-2	CSARKGGAQRGYTF
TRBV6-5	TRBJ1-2	CASSYSNGRPNYGYTF
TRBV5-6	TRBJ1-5	CASSLWGDYQPQHF
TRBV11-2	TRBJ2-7	CASSAGLAGREQYF
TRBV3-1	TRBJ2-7	CASSHSDRAPNEQYF
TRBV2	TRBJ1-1	CASRTGLNTEAFF
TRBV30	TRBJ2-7	CAWRWESTGDTYEQYF
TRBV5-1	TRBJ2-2	CASSLLQTNTGELFF
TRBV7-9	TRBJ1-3	CASSLEQFLGNTIYF
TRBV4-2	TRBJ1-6	CASSQELGSRSPLHF
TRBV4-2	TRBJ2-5	CASSQMGLLPKETQYF
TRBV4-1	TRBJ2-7	CASSQGQGVLYEQYF
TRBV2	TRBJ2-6	CASSGGQGSFSGANVLTF
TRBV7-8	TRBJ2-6	CASSIRRSGANVLTF
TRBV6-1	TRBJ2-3	CATRVETDTQYF
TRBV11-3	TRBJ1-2	CASSLKGGYTF
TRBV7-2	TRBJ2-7	CASSRGVGSYEQYF
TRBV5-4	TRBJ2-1	CASVPAGDSQTDEQFF
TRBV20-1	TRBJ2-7	CSATTSYEQYF
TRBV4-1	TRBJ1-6	CASSLIPLGSPLHF
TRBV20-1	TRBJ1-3	CSASLSAGSGNTIYF
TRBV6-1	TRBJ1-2	CASGPTTGSNYGYTF
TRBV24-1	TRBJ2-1	CATSDSTGTEDLREQFF
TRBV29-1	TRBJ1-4	CSVEDRGSQGEKLFF
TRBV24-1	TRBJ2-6	CATSDPPGGQSGANVLTF
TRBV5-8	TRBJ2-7	CANVHPPYEQYF
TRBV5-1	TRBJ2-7	CASRDLEEQYF